Described below is a single T cell receptor beta chain sequence and its context. Method: immunoSEQ multiplex PCR; TCRdb's copy keeps in-frame clones and lacks some. The sample records over 90,000 clones, around 73% being singletons. This specimen belongs to a study of blood T cell repertoires in COVID-19. The germline gives CDR1 MDHEN, CDR2 SYDVKM. V lost 5 bases and J 6 bases, leaving 10 bases between the germline ends. The CDR3 totals 12 residues. The source material was peripheral blood. This chain links TRBV28 with TRBJ2-5; no clear D gene. The sequence derives from a man aged 60 to 75 with active or convalescent COVID-19. CDR3 sequence: CASSRSSQTQYF. The CDR3 nucleotides are TGTGCCAGCAGTAGGAGCTCGCAGACCCAGTACTTC.